What follows is one T cell receptor (beta chain) and its context. The time point denotes: blood 2 weeks post-SBRT. Treatment reported: 15 Gy SBRT to primary tumor, nephrectomy 4 weeks later. The patient's renal cell carcinoma had clear cell pathology. Produced via immunoSEQ multiplex PCR; TCRdb's table is partial and in-frame only. The repertoire holds about 130,000 clones, with 80% to 90% as singletons. This sample stems from a study of radiation and T cells in renal cell carcinoma. The material was blood, obtained from a patient whose treatment included radiotherapy and nephrectomy. The clonotype was recovered from a woman between 55 and 75 years old with renal cell carcinoma.

CDR3 residues: CASSRVGGHRPTEAFF. The CDR3 DNA reads as TGTGCCAGCAGCCGAGTTGGGGGACACCGACCCACTGAAGCTTTCTTT. The chain couples TRBV5-4 to TRBJ1-1, with a possible D match to TRBD1 (6 bases). The CDR3 has 16 amino acids. V lost 4 bases and J 4 bases, leaving 20 bases between the germline ends. CDR1 and CDR2 from the germline V gene are SGHNT and YYREEE (reference sequence).